This TCR beta chain was profiled in a study of metastatic and nonmetastatic thyroid tumors. This clone was counted ten times or more. There were no patients who had received any treatment before thyroid surgery. Per the study methods: CDR3 differences across clinicopathological groups were used to build a distant-metastasis classifier for papillary thyroid cancer. TCRdb re-called the PCR reads via MiXCR. It is TCRdb's table, rather than the study itself, that gives the V and J calls and clone size. The top ten clones hold approximately 24% of a sample with about 17,000 clones, under 30% of them seen once. The sequenced material came from tumor tissue. The sequence came from a female donor with papillary thyroid cancer or a benign thyroid nodule (not recorded which). Some clones in this sample may be carry-over from other donors' samples.

CDR3 amino acids: CASSPTSQDIQYF. The DNA for the CDR3 is TGTGCCAGCAGCCCGACTAGCCAGGACATTCAGTACTTC. The V gene is TRBV12-3 or TRBV12-4, the J gene TRBJ2-4; 7 bases align to TRBD2. The CDR3 is made up of 13 amino acids. Trimming cost V 6 bases and J 8 bases; bases outside gene matches: 7.